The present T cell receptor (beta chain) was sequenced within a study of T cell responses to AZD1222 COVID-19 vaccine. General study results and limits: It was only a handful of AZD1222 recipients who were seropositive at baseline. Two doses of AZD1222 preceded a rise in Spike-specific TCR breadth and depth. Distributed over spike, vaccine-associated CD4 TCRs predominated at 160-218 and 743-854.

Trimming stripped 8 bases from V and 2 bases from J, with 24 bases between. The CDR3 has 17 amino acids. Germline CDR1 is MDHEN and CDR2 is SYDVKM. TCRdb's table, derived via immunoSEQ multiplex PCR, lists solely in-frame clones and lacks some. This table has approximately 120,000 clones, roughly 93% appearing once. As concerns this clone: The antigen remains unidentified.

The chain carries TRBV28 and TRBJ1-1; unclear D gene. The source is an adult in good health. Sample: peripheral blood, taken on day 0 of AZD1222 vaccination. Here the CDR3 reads CASGYPDSETSNTEAFF. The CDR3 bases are TGTGCCAGCGGCTACCCAGACTCCGAGACATCTAACACTGAAGCTTTCTTT.